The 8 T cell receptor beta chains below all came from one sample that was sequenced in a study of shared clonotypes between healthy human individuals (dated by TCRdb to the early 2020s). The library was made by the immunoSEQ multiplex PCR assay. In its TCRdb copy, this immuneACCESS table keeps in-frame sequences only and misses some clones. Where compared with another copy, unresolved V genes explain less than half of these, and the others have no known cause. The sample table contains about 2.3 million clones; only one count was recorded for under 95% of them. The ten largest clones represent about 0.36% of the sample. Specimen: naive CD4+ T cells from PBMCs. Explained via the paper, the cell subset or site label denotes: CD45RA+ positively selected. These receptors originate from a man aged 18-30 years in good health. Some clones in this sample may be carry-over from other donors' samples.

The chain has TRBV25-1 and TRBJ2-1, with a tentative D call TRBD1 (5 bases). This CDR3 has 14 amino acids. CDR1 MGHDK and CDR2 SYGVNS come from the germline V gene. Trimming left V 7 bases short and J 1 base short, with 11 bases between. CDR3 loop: CASTQGRSYNEQFF. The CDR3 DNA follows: TGTGCCAGCACCCAGGGTAGATCCTACAATGAGCAGTTCTTC. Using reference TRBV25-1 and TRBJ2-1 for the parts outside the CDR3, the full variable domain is EADIYQTPRYLVIGTGKKITLECSQTMGHDKMYWYQQDPGMELHLIHYSYGVNSTEKGDLSSESTVSRIRTEHFPLTLESARPSHTSQYLCASTQGRSYNEQFFGPGTRLTVL.

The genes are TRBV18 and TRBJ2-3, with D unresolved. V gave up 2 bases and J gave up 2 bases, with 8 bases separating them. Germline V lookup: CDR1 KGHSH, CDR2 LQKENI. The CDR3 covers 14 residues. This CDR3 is CASSPKRATDTQYF. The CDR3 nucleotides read TGTGCCAGCTCACCAAAAAGGGCCACAGATACGCAGTATTTT. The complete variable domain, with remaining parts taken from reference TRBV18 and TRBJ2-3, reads NAGVMQNPRHLVRRRGQEARLRCSPMKGHSHVYWYRQLPEEGLKFMVYLQKENIIDESGMPKERFSAEFPKEGPSILRIQQVVRGDSAAYFCASSPKRATDTQYFGPGTRLTVL.

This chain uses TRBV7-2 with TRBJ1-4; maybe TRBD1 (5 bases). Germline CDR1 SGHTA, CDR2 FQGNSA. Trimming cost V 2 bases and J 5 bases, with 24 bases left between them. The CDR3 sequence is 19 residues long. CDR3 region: CASSLILAPPLGENEKLFF. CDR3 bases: TGTGCCAGCAGCTTAATTCTGGCACCACCATTGGGGGAAAATGAAAAACTGTTTTTT.

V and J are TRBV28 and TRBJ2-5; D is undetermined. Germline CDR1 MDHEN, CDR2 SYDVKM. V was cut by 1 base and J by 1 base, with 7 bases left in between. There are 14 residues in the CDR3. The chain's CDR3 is CASSLFGGQETQYF. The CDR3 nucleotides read TGTGCCAGCAGTTTATTTGGTGGCCAAGAGACCCAGTACTTC. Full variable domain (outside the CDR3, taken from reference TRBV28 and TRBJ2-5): DVKVTQSSRYLVKRTGEKVFLECVQDMDHENMFWYRQDPGLGLRLIYFSYDVKMKEKGDIPEGYSVSREKKERFSLILESASTNQTSMYLCASSLFGGQETQYFGPGTRLLVL.

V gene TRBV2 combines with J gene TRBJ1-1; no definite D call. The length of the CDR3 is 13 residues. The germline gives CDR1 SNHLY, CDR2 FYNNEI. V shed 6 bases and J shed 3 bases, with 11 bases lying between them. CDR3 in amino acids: CASRQSKYTEAFF. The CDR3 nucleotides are TGTGCCAGCAGACAGAGTAAATACACTGAAGCTTTCTTT.

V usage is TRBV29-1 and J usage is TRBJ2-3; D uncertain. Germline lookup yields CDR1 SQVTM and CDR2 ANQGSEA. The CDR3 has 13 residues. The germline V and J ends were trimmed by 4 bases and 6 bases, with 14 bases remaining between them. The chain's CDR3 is CSVARISTDTQYF. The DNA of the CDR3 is TGCAGCGTTGCACGGATAAGTACCGATACGCAGTATTTT.

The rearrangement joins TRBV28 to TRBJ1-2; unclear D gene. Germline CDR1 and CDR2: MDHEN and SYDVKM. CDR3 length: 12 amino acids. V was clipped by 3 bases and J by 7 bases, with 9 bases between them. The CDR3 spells CASSLRLFGYTF. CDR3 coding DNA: TGTGCCAGCAGTTTGCGCCTCTTTGGCTACACCTTC.

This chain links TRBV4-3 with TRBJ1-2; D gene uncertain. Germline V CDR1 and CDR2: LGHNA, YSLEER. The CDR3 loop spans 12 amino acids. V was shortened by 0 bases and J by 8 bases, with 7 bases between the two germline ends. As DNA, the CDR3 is TGCGCCAGCAGCCAAGAGGCCCGGGGCTACACCTTC. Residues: CASSQEARGYTF.